The sample holds one count of the clone carrying this T cell receptor beta chain. Its matching antigen is unknown. The sample belongs to a study of T cell responses to AZD1222 COVID-19 vaccine. Findings of the study overall: Only 5 or 6 individuals given AZD1222 were seropositive at baseline. Donors in the cohort were predominantly white British and more often female, and clonal diversity was possibly underestimated. Spike-specific TCR breadth and depth went up after people got two AZD1222 doses. Within unmutated variant regions lay the reported targets of nearly half of spike-specific TCRs.

The CDR3 covers 14 residues. The germline V and J ends were trimmed by 5 bases and 2 bases, with 11 bases remaining between them. Per germline, CDR1 LNHNV and CDR2 YYDKDF (reference sequence). TCRdb keeps only in-frame clones here, not all; method: immunoSEQ multiplex PCR. Here the sample spans 95,000 to 100,000 clones, 90% being singletons. Sequencing used peripheral blood, obtained on day 0 of AZD1222 vaccination. The J gene is TRBJ2-3, the V gene TRBV15; D may be TRBD1 (6 bases). This sequence was found in an adult in good health. The CDR3 is CATSFGTLTDTQYF. The DNA of the CDR3 is TGTGCCACCAGCTTCGGGACACTCACAGATACGCAGTATTTT.